These T cell receptor beta chains were read from a single sample in a study of blood T cell repertoires in COVID-19. Assay used: immunoSEQ multiplex PCR; TCRdb lists only in-frame clones, some missing. The sample lists over 90,000 clones, about nine tenths seen once, with roughly 18% in the top ten. The specimen sequenced was peripheral blood. These receptors were obtained from a woman of 80 years or more in a cohort sampled during active COVID-19. Each CDR3 is given with its conserved first and last residue. The D gene is left open where the match is weak. Not every row has a clone size; where given, it reads once, few, many or a size class.

TRBJ2-3 | TRBV10-3 | 15 | - | - | CAISDGAGDTDTQYF | TGTGCCATCAGTGATGGGGCTGGGGACACAGATACGCAGTATTTT
TRBJ2-2 | TRBV5-1 | 15 | - | - | CASSLTGKNTGELFF | TGCGCCAGCAGCTTGACAGGGAAAAACACCGGGGAGCTGTTTTTT
TRBJ2-3 | TRBV10-3 | 16 | - | - | CAISESEKSLPDTQYF | TGTGCCATCAGTGAGTCGGAGAAATCCCTCCCAGATACGCAGTATTTT
TRBJ2-7 | TRBV9 | 14 | - | once | CASSVDQGKGEQYF | TGTGCCAGCAGCGTAGACCAGGGTAAGGGAGAGCAGTACTTC
TRBJ1-4 | TRBV5-4 | 17 | - | - | CASSGGGARATNEKLFF | TGTGCCAGCAGCGGTGGGGGGGCCCGTGCAACTAATGAAAAACTGTTTTTT
TRBJ1-2 | TRBV30 | 13 | - | once | CAWSVPGGGGYTF | TGTGCCTGGAGTGTACCTGGGGGCGGTGGCTACACCTTC
TRBJ2-5 | TRBV9 | 17 | - | - | CASSYTVGGANQETQYF | TGTGCCAGCAGCTATACGGTAGGAGGGGCCAACCAAGAGACCCAGTACTTC
TRBJ2-3 | TRBV19 | 12 | - | once | CASRHSSDTQYF | TGTGCCAGTAGACATTCCTCAGATACGCAGTATTTT
TRBJ2-5 | TRBV7-2 | 13 | - | - | CASRIDRIETQYF | TGTGCCAGCAGAATTGACAGGATAGAGACCCAGTACTTC
TRBJ1-5 | TRBV24-1 | 15 | - | - | CAPLTEHYSNQPQHF | TGTGCCCCTTTGACAGAGCACTATAGCAATCAGCCCCAGCATTTT
TRBJ2-3 | TRBV10-3 | 13 | - | - | CATLSADADTQYF | TGTGCCACCTTATCTGCGGATGCAGATACGCAGTATTTT
TRBJ2-2 | TRBV14 | 17 | TRBD2 | - | CASSQRTSGVNTGELFF | TGTGCCAGCAGCCAGCGGACTAGCGGGGTTAACACCGGGGAGCTGTTTTTT
TRBJ1-2 | TRBV4-1 | 14 | - | - | CASSQATANYGYTF | TGCGCCAGCAGCCAAGCTACAGCTAACTATGGCTACACCTTC
TRBJ1-2 | TRBV12-5 | 16 | TRBD1 | - | CASGSDPTGVSNGYTF | TGTGCTAGTGGTTCTGATCCGACAGGGGTATCTAATGGCTACACCTTC
TRBJ1-2 | TRBV13 | 16 | TRBD1 | - | CASSSLDRAPNYGYTF | TGTGCCAGCAGCTCCCTGGACAGGGCTCCGAACTATGGCTACACCTTC
TRBJ2-5 | TRBV7-9 | 16 | TRBD2 | - | CASSQPGLAGRSTQYF | TGTGCCAGCAGCCAACCGGGACTAGCTGGCCGATCGACCCAGTACTTC